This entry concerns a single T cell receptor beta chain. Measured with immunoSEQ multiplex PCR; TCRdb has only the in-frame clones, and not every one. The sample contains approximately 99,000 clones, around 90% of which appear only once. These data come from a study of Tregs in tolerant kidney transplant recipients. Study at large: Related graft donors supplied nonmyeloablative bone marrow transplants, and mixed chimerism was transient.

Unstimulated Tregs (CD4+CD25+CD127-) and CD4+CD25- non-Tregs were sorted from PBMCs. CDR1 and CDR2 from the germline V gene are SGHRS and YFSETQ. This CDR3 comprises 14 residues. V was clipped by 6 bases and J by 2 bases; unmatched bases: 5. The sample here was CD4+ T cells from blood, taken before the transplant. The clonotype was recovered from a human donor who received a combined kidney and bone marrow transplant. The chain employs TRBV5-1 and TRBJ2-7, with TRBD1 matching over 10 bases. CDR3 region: CASNTGQGTYEQYF. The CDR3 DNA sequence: TGCGCCAGCAACACGGGACAGGGGACCTACGAGCAGTACTTC. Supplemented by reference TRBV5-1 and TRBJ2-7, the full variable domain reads KAGVTQTPRYLIKTRGQQVTLSCSPISGHRSVSWYQQTPGQGLQFLFEYFSETQRNKGNFPGRFSGRQFSNSRSEMNVSTLELGDSALYLCASNTGQGTYEQYFGPGTRLTVT.